Listed here are 5 T cell receptor beta chains from one sample, sequenced in a study of breast tumors, draining lymph nodes, adjacent tissues. Via MiXCR, TCRdb re-called the multiplex PCR reads, giving one row per CDR3 protein. The sample records approximately 90,000 distinct CDR3 sequences, around 29% being singletons. The lymph nodes were axillary draining lymph nodes from breast cancer patients. Sequencing was done on a sample of axillary lymph node tissue. These receptors originate from a female donor with breast cancer. Some clones in this sample may be carry-over from other donors' samples.

Many counts were recorded for this clonotype. The CDR3 DNA follows: TGCAGTGCAGCAATACAGATAAGTAATGGCTACACCTTC. This gives the protein CSAAIQISNGYTF. The chain is built from TRBV20-1 and TRBJ1-2; D not resolved. The V gene lost 6 bases and the J gene lost 6 bases, with 17 bases spanning the gap. This CDR3 comprises 13 residues. Germline CDR1 and CDR2: DFQATT and SNEGSKA (reference sequence).

As concerns this clonotype: One end of the junction varies from germline; a read error may be responsible. The chain carries TRBV7-2 and TRBJ2-7; D is unresolved. Germline V gene sequence: CDR1 SGHTA, CDR2 FQGNSA. This CDR3 comprises 12 residues. CDR3 sequence (DNA): TGTGCCAGCGGCTTAGTGGGGAACGAGCGGTACTTC. Amino acid sequence: CASGLVGNERYF.

The chain uses TRBV19 and TRBJ2-1; 13 bases agree with TRBD2. In germline, CDR1 is LNHDA, CDR2 SQIVND (reference sequence). V was pared by 3 bases and J by 1 base, with 6 bases of the junction left unmatched. The CDR3 has 18 residues. CDR3 nucleotide sequence: TGTGCCAGTAGTATGACTAGCGGGAGGCTTAGGTCCTACAATGAGCAGTTCTTC. Residues: CASSMTSGRLRSYNEQFF.

This clonotype was detected ten times or more. The CDR3 region is CASTEQLGVPGGQYF. CDR3 sequence (DNA): TGTGCCAGCACCGAACAGTTGGGGGTCCCCGGAGGGCAGTACTTC. The chain links TRBV12-3 or TRBV12-4 to TRBJ2-7; D tentatively reads TRBD1 or TRBD2 (5 bases each). Trimming cost V 7 bases and J 9 bases, with 25 bases left between them. The CDR3 is 15 residues long.

Turning to this clonotype: At one boundary the junction diverges from the germline segment, which might be a read error. The J gene is TRBJ2-1, the V gene TRBV20-1; D is unresolved. The germline CDR1 and CDR2 sequences are DFQATT and SNEGSKA (reference sequence). The CDR3 is 14 residues long. The CDR3 reads CSARGLQSLNERFF. In nucleotides, the CDR3 is TGCAGTGCTAGAGGTCTTCAGAGCCTTAATGAGCGGTTCTTC.